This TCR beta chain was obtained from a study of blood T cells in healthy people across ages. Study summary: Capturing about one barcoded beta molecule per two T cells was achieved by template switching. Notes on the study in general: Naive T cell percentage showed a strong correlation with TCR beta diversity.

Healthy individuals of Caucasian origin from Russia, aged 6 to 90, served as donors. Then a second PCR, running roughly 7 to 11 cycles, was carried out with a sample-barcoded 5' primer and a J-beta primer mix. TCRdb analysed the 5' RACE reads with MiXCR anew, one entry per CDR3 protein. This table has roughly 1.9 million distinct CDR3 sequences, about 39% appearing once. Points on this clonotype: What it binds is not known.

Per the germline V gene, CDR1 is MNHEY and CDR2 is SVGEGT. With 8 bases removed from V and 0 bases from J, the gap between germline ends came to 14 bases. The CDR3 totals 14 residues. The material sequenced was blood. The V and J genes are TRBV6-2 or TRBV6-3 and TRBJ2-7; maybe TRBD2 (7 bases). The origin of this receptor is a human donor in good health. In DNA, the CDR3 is TGTGCCAGCCGGGGGGCACCGTACTCCTACGAGCAGTACTTC. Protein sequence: CASRGAPYSYEQYF.